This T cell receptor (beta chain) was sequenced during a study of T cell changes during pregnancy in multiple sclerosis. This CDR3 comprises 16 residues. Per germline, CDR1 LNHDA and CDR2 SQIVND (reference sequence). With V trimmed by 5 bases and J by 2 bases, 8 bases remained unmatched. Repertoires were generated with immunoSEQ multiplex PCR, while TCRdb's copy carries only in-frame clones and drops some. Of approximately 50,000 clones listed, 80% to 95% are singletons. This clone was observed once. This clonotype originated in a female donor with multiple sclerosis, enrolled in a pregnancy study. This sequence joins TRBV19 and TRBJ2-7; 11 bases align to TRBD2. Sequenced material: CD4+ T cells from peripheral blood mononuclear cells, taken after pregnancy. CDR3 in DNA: TGTGCCAGTAGTTCGATTAGCGGGAGGGCCCCCTACGAGCAGTACTTC. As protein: CASSSISGRAPYEQYF.